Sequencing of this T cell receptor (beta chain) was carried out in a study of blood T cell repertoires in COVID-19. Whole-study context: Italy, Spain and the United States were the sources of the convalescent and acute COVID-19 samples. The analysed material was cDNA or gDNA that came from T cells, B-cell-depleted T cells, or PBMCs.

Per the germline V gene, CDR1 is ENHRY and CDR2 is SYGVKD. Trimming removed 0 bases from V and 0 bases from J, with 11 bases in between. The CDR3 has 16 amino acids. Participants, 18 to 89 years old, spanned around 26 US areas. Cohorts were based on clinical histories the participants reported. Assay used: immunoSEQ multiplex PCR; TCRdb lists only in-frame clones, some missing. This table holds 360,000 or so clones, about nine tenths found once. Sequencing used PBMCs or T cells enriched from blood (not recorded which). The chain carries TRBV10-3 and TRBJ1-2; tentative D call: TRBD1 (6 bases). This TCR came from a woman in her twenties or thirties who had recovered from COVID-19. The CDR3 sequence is CAISESSGVSNYGYTF. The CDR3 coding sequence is TGTGCCATCAGTGAGTCCTCAGGGGTCTCTAACTATGGCTACACCTTC.